This note documents a single T cell receptor (beta chain) sequence. Its antigen remains unidentified. The V end lost 6 bases, the J end lost 1 base, and 19 bases lay between the germline ends. This CDR3 contains 17 residues. CDR1 SGHAT and CDR2 FQNNGV come from the germline V gene. This sample stems from a study of vaccination effects on CD4 cells after COVID-19. Sequenced by immunoSEQ multiplex PCR; TCRdb stores in-frame clones only, minus some. The data contain roughly 36,000 clones, around 79% of them singletons. Once cultured for 10 to 11 days, the cells underwent separation to obtain CD4+ T cells. Each vaccine recipient was nucleocapsid antibody negative and had no prior SARS-CoV-2 infection.

The source material was CD4+ T cells from PBMCs cultured without peptide, sampled before COVID-19 vaccination. The J gene is TRBJ2-1, the V gene TRBV11-2, with D unresolved. This sequence originates from a human donor who received a COVID-19 vaccine. In nucleotides, the CDR3 is TGTGCCAGCAGGCCAACACGGAACCCCGGGTCCTACAATGAGCAGTTCTTC. It encodes CASRPTRNPGSYNEQFF.